The clone carrying this T cell receptor beta chain was detected only once. Its matching antigen is unknown. This record belongs to a study of early T cells in non-severe SARS-CoV-2 infection. Across the study: The chains were unpaired, and the sequenced material was bulk RNA from unsorted whole blood.

Tagging with unique molecular identifiers was applied to individual cDNA molecules. TCRdb redid the calling of the 5' RACE reads with MiXCR, one entry per CDR3 protein. The sample lists approximately 80,000 distinct CDR3 sequences, about 11% occurring once. CDR1 is SGDLS and CDR2 is YYNGEE in the germline V gene. This CDR3 contains 14 residues. V was trimmed by 3 bases and J by 8 bases, leaving 14 bases between them. The study's findings and limits: The VDJdb matching leaned toward anti-spike CD8 responses and overlooked private and CD4 specificities.

The rearrangement joins TRBV9 to TRBJ1-4; D not certain. Sequenced material: whole blood, taken at baseline. This TCR was sampled from an adult who was a healthcare worker with PCR-confirmed SARS-CoV-2 infection or an uninfected control (not recorded which). CDR3 nucleotide sequence: TGTGCCAGCAGCGAGACCCTCGCGAAGGAAAAACTGTTTTTT. Residues: CASSETLAKEKLFF.